By share of the sample, the clone carrying this TCR beta chain is large (0.1 to 1%). Its antigen is undetermined. Germline lookup yields CDR1 SGHRS and CDR2 YFSETQ. The CDR3 totals 18 residues. V was pared by 2 bases and J by 4 bases, with 23 bases between. The cDNA 3' end received a ligated oligonucleotide with a UMI. The first PCR ran roughly 4 cycles with an equimolar RC1.1 and RC1.2 beta primer mix. TCRdb independently ran MiXCR on the UMI-ligation and nested PCR reads; one entry per CDR3 protein. Altogether over 25,000 distinct CDR3 sequences are present, approximately 10% being singletons, with the ten largest covering 9.5% to 10%. This record comes from a study of quantifying T cell responses using KT2 cells. Study context: Reverse transcription used primers in the TCR alpha and beta constant regions. Estimated efficiency of the T4 ligation step was above 8% under optimum conditions. Overall study results and limits: Input KT2 cell number predicted KT2 alpha and beta sequence counts linearly over several orders of magnitude.

A range of KT2-to-PBMC ratios was made using fixed PBMC numbers. The chain employs TRBV5-1 and TRBJ2-3; a weak D match, TRBD1 (6 bases). The clonotype originates from a human donor. Material: PBMCs spiked with cells of the T cell clone KT2. The CDR3, as DNA: TGCGCCAGCAGCTTTACCGATCTGGGGGCGCACATGGCAGATACGCAGTATTTT. Translated, it gives CASSFTDLGAHMADTQYF.